A single T cell receptor beta chain is shown here with its context. The data stem from a study of blood T cell repertoires in COVID-19. As for the study in general: Acute-phase and convalescent COVID-19 samples originated in the United States, Italy and Spain.

Libraries were prepared by immunoSEQ multiplex PCR; TCRdb keeps only in-frame clonotypes and omits some of them. In the table there are 200,000 to 300,000 clones, nearly 90% of which are singletons. Germline values: CDR1 LGHDT, CDR2 YNNKEL (reference sequence). The CDR3 consists of 14 residues. V was pared by 2 bases and J by 4 bases, with 9 bases between. V and J are TRBV3-1 (or the pseudogene TRBV3-2) and TRBJ1-3, with a possible D match to TRBD1 (6 bases). Sequencing input: peripheral blood. The TCR was taken from a woman in her twenties or thirties with acute or convalescent COVID-19. CDR3 bases: TGTGCCAGCAGCCAACGGACAGCAGGAAACACCATATATTTT. This codes for CASSQRTAGNTIYF.